In this sample, the clone carrying this TCR beta chain turned up a few times. This record belongs to a study of shared clonotypes between healthy human individuals. The CDR3 is 14 amino acids. Germline CDR1 and CDR2: MDHEN and SYDVKM. Trimming removed 1 base at V and 7 bases at J, with 13 bases between. Clones were read by immunoSEQ multiplex PCR, and TCRdb kept only the in-frame ones, dropping some. The sample yields approximately 640,000 clones, 55% to 75% seen once. The chain carries TRBV28 and TRBJ2-5; D call uncertain. Specimen: memory CD4+ T cells sorted from blood. Subset indicated: CD45RA-negative fraction. The TCR originated in a woman under 40 in good health. The CDR3 sequence is CASSLLVQKGTQYF. CDR3 in DNA: TGTGCCAGCAGTTTATTAGTACAGAAAGGGACCCAGTACTTC.